Below, 3 T cell receptor beta chains from the same sample are listed, as sequenced in a study. MiXCR was run by TCRdb on the RT-PCR reads, yielding one entry per CDR3 protein. The sample records hundreds of thousands of distinct CDR3 sequences, 14% being singletons. The specimen was memory CD4+ T cells from blood. All receptors derive from a female donor in good health, serving as a healthy control.

This clonotype appeared a few times. The chain couples TRBV20-1 to TRBJ2-2; D is uncertain. The V end was cut by 1 base, the J end by 5 bases, with 8 bases between. The CDR3 is 13 residues long. Per the germline V gene, CDR1 is DFQATT and CDR2 is SNEGSKA (reference sequence). The CDR3 is CSARGSYTGELFF. As DNA, the CDR3 is TGCAGTGCTAGAGGGTCTTATACCGGGGAGCTGTTTTTT.

This sequence joins TRBV7-2 and TRBJ2-5; TRBD1 aligns across 7 bases. Germline-derived CDR1 and CDR2 are SGHTA and FQGNSA. The CDR3 spans 16 residues. With 3 bases clipped from V and 1 base from J, the junction kept 8 bases outside the gene matches. The CDR3 coding sequence is TGTGCCAGCAGCTTTAGGCAACAGGGGCCCCAAGAGACCCAGTACTTC. Residues: CASSFRQQGPQETQYF.

This clonotype was recorded a few times. V is TRBV5-1 and J is TRBJ1-1; D gene uncertain. This CDR3 is 14 amino acids long. CDR1 SGHRS and CDR2 YFSETQ come from the germline V gene. The V and J ends lost 4 bases and 4 bases respectively, with 14 bases between them. This CDR3 is CASSTVPRTTEAFF. In nucleotides, the CDR3 is TGCGCCAGCAGCACCGTTCCACGGACCACTGAAGCTTTCTTT.